The TCR beta chain under discussion was sequenced for a study of T-cell reconstitution after alpha-beta-depleted transplantation in children. The CDR3 spans 13 residues. CDR1 is SQVTM and CDR2 is ANQGSEA in the germline V gene. V was pared by 0 bases and J by 4 bases, with 7 bases between. The library targeted TCRbeta and was prepared with unique molecular identifiers. TCRdb fed the PCR reads into MiXCR, producing one record per CDR3 protein. The table lists 300,000 to 400,000 distinct CDR3 sequences, 20% to 30% of them singletons. The specimen comprised PBMCs, mostly from graft donor cells, sampled 180 days after TCRalphabeta/CD19-depleted stem cell transplant. The J gene is TRBJ2-1, the V gene TRBV29-1, with D uncertain. The clonotype was recovered from a male patient younger than 18 who had a stem cell transplant for acute lymphoblastic leukemia, so the T cells may come from the graft donor. For the CDR3, the DNA is TGCAGCGTTGAAGATCTGGGGTACAATGAGCAGTTCTTC. Translation: CSVEDLGYNEQFF.